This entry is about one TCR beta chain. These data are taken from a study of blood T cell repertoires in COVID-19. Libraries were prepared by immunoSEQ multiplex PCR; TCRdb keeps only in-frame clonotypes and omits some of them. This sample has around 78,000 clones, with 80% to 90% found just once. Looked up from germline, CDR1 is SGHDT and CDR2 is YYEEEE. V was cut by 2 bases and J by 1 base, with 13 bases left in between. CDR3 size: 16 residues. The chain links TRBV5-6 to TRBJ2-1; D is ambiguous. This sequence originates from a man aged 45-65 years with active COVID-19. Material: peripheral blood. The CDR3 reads CASSFPPRWSYNEQFF. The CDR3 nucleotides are TGTGCCAGCAGCTTCCCCCCGAGGTGGTCCTACAATGAGCAGTTCTTC.